This TCR beta chain was obtained from a study of CD8+CD57+ T cells in acquired aplastic anemia. Profiling of TCR beta VDJ combinations and CDR3 sequences used genomic DNA as template. In TCRdb, the reads were re-called with MiXCR into one record per CDR3 protein. Among 200,000 to 250,000 distinct CDR3 sequences listed, about a third were seen once. V gave up 8 bases and J gave up 3 bases; unmatched junction bases: 7. This CDR3 region has 13 residues. Germline V lookup: CDR1 SQVTM, CDR2 ANQGSEA. Sequenced: sorted CD4+, CD8+, or CD8+CD57+ T cells (not recorded which) from PBMCs. J is TRBJ2-1 and V is TRBV29-1; 7 bases align to TRBD1. This clonotype was sampled from a human donor in good health, serving as a control. The CDR3 bases are TGCAGCTTAACAGGGGCCCACTACAATGAGCAGTTCTTC. It is translated as CSLTGAHYNEQFF.